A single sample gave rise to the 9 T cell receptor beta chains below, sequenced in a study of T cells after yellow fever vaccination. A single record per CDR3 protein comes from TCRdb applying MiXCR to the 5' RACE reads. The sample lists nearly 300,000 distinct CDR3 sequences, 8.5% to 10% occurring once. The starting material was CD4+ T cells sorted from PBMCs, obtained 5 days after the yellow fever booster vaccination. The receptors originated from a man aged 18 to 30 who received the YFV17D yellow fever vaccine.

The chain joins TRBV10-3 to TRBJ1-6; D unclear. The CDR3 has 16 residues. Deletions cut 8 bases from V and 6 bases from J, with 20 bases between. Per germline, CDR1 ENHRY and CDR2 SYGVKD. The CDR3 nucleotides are TGTGCCATCCGTGTAAGGGTTGCGGTCTTTAATTCACCCCTCCACTTT. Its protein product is CAIRVRVAVFNSPLHF.

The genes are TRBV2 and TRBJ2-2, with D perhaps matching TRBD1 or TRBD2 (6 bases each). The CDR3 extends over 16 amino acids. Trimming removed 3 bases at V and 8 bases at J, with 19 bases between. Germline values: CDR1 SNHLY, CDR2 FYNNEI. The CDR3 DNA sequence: TGTGCCAGCAGTGAGGAGGGGACAAGGACTTTGGGGGAGCTGTTTTTT. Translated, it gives CASSEEGTRTLGELFF.

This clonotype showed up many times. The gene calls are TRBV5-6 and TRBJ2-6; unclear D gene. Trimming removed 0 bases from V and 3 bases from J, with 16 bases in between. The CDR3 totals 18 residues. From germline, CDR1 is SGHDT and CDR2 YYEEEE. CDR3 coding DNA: TGTGCCAGCAGCTTGGCCTTGGGTGAGTCATATGGGGCCAACGTCCTGACTTTC. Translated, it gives CASSLALGESYGANVLTF.

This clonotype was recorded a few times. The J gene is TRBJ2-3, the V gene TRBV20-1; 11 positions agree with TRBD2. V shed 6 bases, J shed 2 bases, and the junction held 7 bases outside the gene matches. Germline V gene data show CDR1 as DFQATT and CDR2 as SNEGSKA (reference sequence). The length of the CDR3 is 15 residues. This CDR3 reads CSAESSGGPTDTQYF. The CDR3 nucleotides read TGCAGTGCCGAATCTAGCGGGGGGCCCACAGATACGCAGTATTTT.

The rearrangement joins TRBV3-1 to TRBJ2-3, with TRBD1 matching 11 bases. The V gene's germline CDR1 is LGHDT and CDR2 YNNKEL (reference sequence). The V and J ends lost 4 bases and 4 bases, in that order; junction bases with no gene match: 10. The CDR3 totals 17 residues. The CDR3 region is CASSPWAGQGVSDTQYF. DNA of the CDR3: TGTGCCAGCAGCCCCTGGGCGGGACAGGGGGTTTCAGATACGCAGTATTTT.

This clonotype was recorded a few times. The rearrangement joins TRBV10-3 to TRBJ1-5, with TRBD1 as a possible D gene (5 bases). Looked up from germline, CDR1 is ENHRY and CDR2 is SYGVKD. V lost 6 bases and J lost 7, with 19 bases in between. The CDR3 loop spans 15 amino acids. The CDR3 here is CAISEQGLNQQPQHF. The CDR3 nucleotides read TGTGCCATCAGCGAGCAGGGACTAAATCAGCAGCCCCAGCATTTT.

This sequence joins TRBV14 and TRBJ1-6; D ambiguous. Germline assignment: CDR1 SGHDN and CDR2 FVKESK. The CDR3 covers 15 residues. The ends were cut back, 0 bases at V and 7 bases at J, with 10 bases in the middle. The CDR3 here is CASSQDEVVNSPLHF. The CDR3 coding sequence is TGTGCCAGCAGCCAAGACGAGGTGGTAAATTCACCCCTCCACTTT.

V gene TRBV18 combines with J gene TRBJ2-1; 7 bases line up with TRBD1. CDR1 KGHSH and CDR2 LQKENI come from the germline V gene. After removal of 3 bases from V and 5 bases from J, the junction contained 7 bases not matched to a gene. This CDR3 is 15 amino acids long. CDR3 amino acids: CASSPFTGTDNEQFF. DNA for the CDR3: TGTGCCAGCTCACCGTTTACCGGGACAGACAATGAGCAGTTCTTC.

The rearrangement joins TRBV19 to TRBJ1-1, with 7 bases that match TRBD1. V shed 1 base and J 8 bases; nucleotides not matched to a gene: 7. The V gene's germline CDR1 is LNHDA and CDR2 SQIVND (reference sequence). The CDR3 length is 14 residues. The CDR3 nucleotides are TGTGCCAGTAGTATAGTTGGCCAGGGGGTCGAAGCTTTCTTT. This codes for CASSIVGQGVEAFF. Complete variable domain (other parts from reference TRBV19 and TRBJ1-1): DGGITQSPKYLFRKEGQNVTLSCEQNLNHDAMYWYRQDPGQGLRLIYYSQIVNDFQKGDIAEGYSVSREKKESFPLTVTSAQKNPTAFYLCASSIVGQGVEAFFGQGTRLTVV.